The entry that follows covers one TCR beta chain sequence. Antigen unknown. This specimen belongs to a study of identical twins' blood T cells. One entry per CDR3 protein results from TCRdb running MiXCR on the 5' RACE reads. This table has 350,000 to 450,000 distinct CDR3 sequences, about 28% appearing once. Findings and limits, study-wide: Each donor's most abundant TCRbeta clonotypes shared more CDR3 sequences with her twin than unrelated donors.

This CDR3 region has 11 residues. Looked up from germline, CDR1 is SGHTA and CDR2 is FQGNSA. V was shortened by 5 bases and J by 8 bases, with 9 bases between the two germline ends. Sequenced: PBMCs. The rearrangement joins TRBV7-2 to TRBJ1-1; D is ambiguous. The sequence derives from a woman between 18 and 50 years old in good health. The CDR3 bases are TGTGCCAGCAGCCCACTAGTGGAAGCTTTCTTT. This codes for CASSPLVEAFF.